This TCR beta chain is from a study of T cells in Graves' hyperthyroidism and ophthalmopathy. Remarks on this clonotype: Antigen specificity is unknown.

Investigators excluded patients with uncontrolled infection, other autoimmune disease, pregnancy or lactation. Amplified TCR beta CDR3 regions derived from RNA transcripts. The TCR CDR3 was amplified in a first-round RT-PCR using the HTBI primer set. TCRdb re-called the multiplex PCR reads through MiXCR, storing one row per CDR3 protein. The sample contains approximately 700,000 distinct CDR3 sequences, about a sixth of which appear only once. Whole-study findings and limits: Separating ophthalmopathy from stable hyperthyroidism was achieved by a 13 V-J model. Researchers found most expanded thyroid clonotypes above 0.001 in blood as well.

The ends were cut back, 3 bases at V and 5 bases at J, with 14 bases in the middle. The CDR3 is 14 residues long. Looked up from germline, CDR1 is MDHEN and CDR2 is SYDVKM. The V gene is TRBV28, the J gene TRBJ2-7; possible D gene TRBD1, 8 bases. Material for sequencing was blood. This TCR was recovered from a young man with Graves' hyperthyroidism. CDR3 protein: CASSFRTGRDEQYF. In DNA form, the CDR3 reads TGTGCCAGCAGTTTTCGGACAGGGAGGGACGAGCAGTACTTC.